Listed below are T cell receptor beta chains from one sample, sequenced in a study of shared clonotypes between healthy human individuals. The assay was immunoSEQ multiplex PCR, and TCRdb's table has in-frame clones only and misses some. The profile shows roughly 500,000 clones, 90% to 96% of them singletons. Sequencing used naive CD4+ T cells sorted from blood. Receptors were obtained from a young woman in good health. CDR3s include the opening cysteine and the closing phenylalanine or tryptophan. The order of the fields is V gene, D gene, J gene, CDR3 length, CDR3 protein, CDR3 DNA. A D gene is named only where the DNA matches it firmly.

v_gene: TRBV18
d_gene: NA
j_gene: TRBJ2-7
len: 16
CDR3aa: CASSPFSGLNTYEQYF
CDR3nt: TGTGCCAGCTCACCGTTTAGCGGACTTAATACCTACGAGCAGTACTTC

v_gene: TRBV6-1
d_gene: NA
j_gene: TRBJ2-7
len: 17
CDR3aa: CASSEVEPEVGSYEQYF
CDR3nt: TGTGCCAGCAGTGAGGTTGAACCGGAGGTTGGGTCCTACGAGCAGTACTTC

v_gene: TRBV11-2
d_gene: TRBD1
j_gene: TRBJ2-3
len: 15
CDR3aa: CASSARTGGTDTQYF
CDR3nt: TGTGCCAGCAGCGCGCGGACAGGGGGCACAGATACGCAGTATTTT

v_gene: TRBV7-6
d_gene: NA
j_gene: TRBJ1-1
len: 18
CDR3aa: CASSLVSGALVMNTEAFF
CDR3nt: TGTGCCAGCAGCTTAGTTTCGGGGGCGTTAGTTATGAACACTGAAGCTTTCTTT

v_gene: TRBV9
d_gene: NA
j_gene: TRBJ2-2
len: 13
CDR3aa: CASSALGTGELFF
CDR3nt: TGTGCCAGCAGCGCCCTTGGAACCGGGGAGCTGTTTTTT

v_gene: TRBV10-1
d_gene: NA
j_gene: TRBJ2-3
len: 14
CDR3aa: CASSEGAEGDTQYF
CDR3nt: TGCGCCAGCAGTGAGGGAGCGGAGGGGGATACGCAGTATTTT

v_gene: TRBV9
d_gene: TRBD1
j_gene: TRBJ1-5
len: 16
CDR3aa: CASSATGGAGNQPQHF
CDR3nt: TGTGCCAGCAGTGCTACAGGGGGCGCCGGCAATCAGCCCCAGCATTTT

v_gene: TRBV5-1
d_gene: NA
j_gene: TRBJ2-5
len: 15
CDR3aa: CASRFAGATQETQYF
CDR3nt: TGCGCCAGCAGATTCGCCGGGGCCACTCAAGAGACCCAGTACTTC

v_gene: TRBV19
d_gene: NA
j_gene: TRBJ1-2
len: 15
CDR3aa: CASSMIGHKNYGYTF
CDR3nt: TGTGCCAGTAGTATGATCGGACACAAGAACTATGGCTACACCTTC

v_gene: TRBV5-1
d_gene: TRBD1
j_gene: TRBJ2-7
len: 15
CDR3aa: CASSLAGTGGNEQYF
CDR3nt: TGCGCCAGCAGCTTGGCAGGGACAGGGGGCAACGAGCAGTACTTC

v_gene: TRBV5-6
d_gene: TRBD2
j_gene: TRBJ2-5
len: 15
CDR3aa: CASSPLAGGGETQYF
CDR3nt: TGTGCCAGCAGCCCACTAGCGGGAGGCGGGGAGACCCAGTACTTC

v_gene: TRBV10-2
d_gene: NA
j_gene: TRBJ1-5
len: 18
CDR3aa: CASSESLSGGTTKQPQHF
CDR3nt: TGCGCCAGCAGTGAGTCGTTATCGGGGGGCACTACTAAGCAGCCCCAGCATTTT

v_gene: TRBV9
d_gene: NA
j_gene: TRBJ2-3
len: 19
CDR3aa: CASSVAGDRGNLGTDTQYF
CDR3nt: TGTGCCAGCAGCGTGGCAGGAGACAGAGGGAATCTCGGGACAGATACGCAGTATTTT

v_gene: TRBV2
d_gene: NA
j_gene: TRBJ1-1
len: 17
CDR3aa: CASSEVIDLGQGTEAFF
CDR3nt: TGTGCCAGCAGTGAAGTGATCGACCTTGGCCAGGGCACTGAAGCTTTCTTT

v_gene: TRBV28
d_gene: TRBD1
j_gene: TRBJ2-7
len: 16
CDR3aa: CASSLTGTGTTYEQYF
CDR3nt: TGTGCCAGCAGTTTAACCGGGACAGGGACCACCTACGAGCAGTACTTC

v_gene: TRBV2
d_gene: NA
j_gene: TRBJ1-1
len: 12
CDR3aa: CASSEEKTRAFF
CDR3nt: TGTGCCAGCAGTGAAGAGAAGACTAGAGCTTTCTTT

v_gene: TRBV18
d_gene: TRBD1
j_gene: TRBJ1-1
len: 13
CDR3aa: CASSTRDSAEAFF
CDR3nt: TGTGCCAGCTCAACCCGGGACAGCGCCGAAGCTTTCTTT

v_gene: TRBV27
d_gene: NA
j_gene: TRBJ2-6
len: 15
CDR3aa: CASSFQTSGANVLTF
CDR3nt: TGTGCCAGCAGTTTTCAAACCTCTGGGGCCAACGTCCTGACTTTC

v_gene: TRBV27
d_gene: TRBD2
j_gene: TRBJ2-3
len: 15
CDR3aa: CASRFASGSGDTQYF
CDR3nt: TGTGCCAGCCGCTTCGCCAGCGGGAGTGGAGATACGCAGTATTTT

v_gene: TRBV2
d_gene: NA
j_gene: TRBJ1-4
len: 12
CDR3aa: CASKEINEKLFF
CDR3nt: TGTGCCAGCAAGGAGATTAATGAAAAACTGTTTTTT

v_gene: TRBV29-1
d_gene: NA
j_gene: TRBJ2-7
len: 16
CDR3aa: CSVEEWRGGRSYEQYF
CDR3nt: TGCAGCGTTGAAGAATGGCGAGGGGGTAGGAGTTACGAGCAGTACTTC

v_gene: TRBV7-4
d_gene: TRBD1
j_gene: TRBJ2-7
len: 16
CDR3aa: CASSKRPGQGIHEQYF
CDR3nt: TGTGCCAGCAGCAAACGCCCGGGACAGGGGATCCACGAGCAGTACTTC

v_gene: TRBV7-9
d_gene: NA
j_gene: TRBJ1-2
len: 14
CDR3aa: CASSRPGVGNGYTF
CDR3nt: TGTGCCAGCAGTCGCCCGGGGGTAGGAAATGGCTACACCTTC

v_gene: TRBV5-5
d_gene: TRBD2
j_gene: TRBJ2-7
len: 15
CDR3aa: CASSRTGTSGYEQYF
CDR3nt: TGTGCCAGCAGCCGTACCGGGACTAGCGGCTACGAGCAGTACTTC

v_gene: TRBV29-1
d_gene: TRBD1
j_gene: TRBJ2-5
len: 12
CDR3aa: CSVYRGLETQYF
CDR3nt: TGCAGCGTGTACAGGGGGCTCGAGACCCAGTACTTC

v_gene: TRBV7-2
d_gene: TRBD1
j_gene: TRBJ2-2
len: 15
CDR3aa: CASSPGTVNTGELFF
CDR3nt: TGTGCCAGCAGCCCTGGGACAGTGAACACCGGGGAGCTGTTTTTT

v_gene: TRBV28
d_gene: NA
j_gene: TRBJ1-1
len: 11
CDR3aa: CATWGFSEAFF
CDR3nt: TGTGCCACTTGGGGATTCTCCGAAGCTTTCTTT